A single sample gave rise to the 25 T cell receptor beta chains below, sequenced in a study of T cell repertoires in cytomegalovirus infection. A single record per CDR3 protein comes from TCRdb applying MiXCR to the reads. The sample records around 360,000 distinct CDR3 sequences, about a third being singletons. Antigens of these TCRs are unknown. The sample was cultured PBMCs, taken from culture after CMV antigen stimulation. Source of these receptors: a human donor in good health (CMV status not recorded). Some clones in this sample may be carry-over from other donors' samples.

This clonotype has more than one count but fewer than ten. The chain has TRBV7-4 and TRBJ1-1; TRBD1 agrees at 10 bases. The CDR3 consists of 14 residues. With V trimmed by 5 bases and J by 3 bases, 3 bases remained unmatched. The V gene's germline CDR1 is SGHVT and CDR2 SQSDAQ. The CDR3 sequence is CASSVGQGDTEAFF. The CDR3 DNA reads TGTGCCAGCAGCGTCGGACAGGGGGACACTGAAGCTTTCTTT.

The V call is TRBV7-6, the J call TRBJ1-4, with D tentatively TRBD1 (5 bases). Per the germline V gene, CDR1 is SGHVS and CDR2 is FNYEAQ. The germline V and J ends were trimmed by 1 base and 4 bases, with 13 bases remaining between them. The CDR3 totals 16 residues. Here the CDR3 reads CASSLGGTRSNEKLFF. The CDR3 nucleotides are TGTGCCAGCAGCTTAGGAGGGACGCGAAGTAATGAAAAACTGTTTTTT.

This clonotype was seen at least ten times. V and J are TRBV18 and TRBJ2-5; tentative D call: TRBD1 (6 bases). The CDR3 loop spans 12 amino acids. V dropped 2 bases and J dropped 10 bases, with 11 bases sitting between them. Germline assignment: CDR1 KGHSH and CDR2 LQKENI. The CDR3 DNA sequence: TGTGCCAGCTCACCAAAAGGGGGAATCCAGTACTTC. Translated, it gives CASSPKGGIQYF.

This clonotype showed up just a few times. V gene TRBV6-6 combines with J gene TRBJ2-7, with D tentatively TRBD1 (6 bases). This CDR3 is 14 amino acids long. Trimming left V 2 bases short and J 3 bases short, with 11 bases between. Germline loops: CDR1 MNHNY, CDR2 SVGAGI (reference sequence). In DNA form, the CDR3 reads TGTGCCAGCAGTTACACAGGACAGATCTACGAGCAGTACTTC. This codes for CASSYTGQIYEQYF.

V gene TRBV7-2 combines with J gene TRBJ1-5; D remains ambiguous. CDR1 SGHTA and CDR2 FQGNSA come from the germline V gene. The CDR3 has 14 amino acids. V was shortened by 0 bases and J by 4 bases, with 7 bases between the two germline ends. The CDR3 DNA reads as TGTGCCAGCAGCTTAGCCTCCGGAAATCAGCCCCAGCATTTT. This sequence encodes CASSLASGNQPQHF.

In its sample, this clonotype was seen a few times. The chain is built from TRBV11-2 and TRBJ2-1; D gene uncertain. The CDR3 runs 15 residues. In germline, CDR1 is SGHAT, CDR2 FQNNGV. Between the trimmed V and J ends, which lost 3 bases and 3 bases, there was a span of 12 bases. CDR3 nucleotides: TGTGCCAGCAGCTTGAGCGCCGGATTCTACAATGAGCAGTTCTTC. Translating it yields CASSLSAGFYNEQFF.

This clonotype occurred once. The chain couples TRBV20-1 to TRBJ2-1, with D unclear. Germline CDR1 and CDR2: DFQATT and SNEGSKA (reference sequence). V gave up 1 base and J gave up 0 bases, with 7 bases separating them. The CDR3 extends over 14 amino acids. This CDR3 reads CSARGPSSYNEQFF. In nucleotides, the CDR3 is TGCAGTGCTAGAGGCCCCAGCTCCTACAATGAGCAGTTCTTC.

The CDR3: CASSLSGPTEAFF. CDR3 DNA sequence: TGTGCCAGCTCACTATCGGGGCCCACTGAAGCTTTCTTT. The chain combines TRBV18 with TRBJ1-1; D may be TRBD1 (5 bases). V gave up 4 bases and J gave up 4 bases, with 10 bases separating them. The CDR3 covers 13 residues. Germline lookup yields CDR1 KGHSH and CDR2 LQKENI.

This clonotype was seen only a few times. The chain uses TRBV24-1 and TRBJ2-7; the match to TRBD2 covers 8 bases. In germline, CDR1 is KGHDR, CDR2 SFDVKD. V was clipped by 0 bases and J by 1 base; unmatched bases: 4. The CDR3 consists of 16 residues. The CDR3 DNA follows: TGTGCCACCAGTGATTTGGAGCGGGAGTCGTCCTACGAGCAGTACGTC. Protein sequence: CATSDLERESSYEQYV.

This clonotype was found a few times. The rearrangement uses TRBV6-1 and TRBJ1-1, with TRBD1 identical over 9 bases. The germline V gene encodes CDR1 MNHNS and CDR2 SASEGT. The CDR3 extends over 18 amino acids. V lost 5 bases to trimming and J lost 5 bases; unmatched junction nucleotides: 18. The CDR3 region has the DNA TGTGCCAGCAGTCCTCCGGGACAGGGTCTCCGTGGATGGACTGAAGCTTTCTTT. Encoded protein: CASSPPGQGLRGWTEAFF.

This clonotype was found a few times. This chain joins TRBV7-9 and TRBJ1-1; D uncertain. The CDR3 runs to 13 residues. The V gene lost 6 bases and the J gene lost 1 base, with 9 bases spanning the gap. The germline V gene encodes CDR1 SEHNR and CDR2 FQNEAQ (reference sequence). CDR3 sequence reads: CASRQTSNTEAFF. CDR3 coding DNA: TGTGCCAGCAGACAGACCTCGAACACTGAAGCTTTCTTT.

In DNA, the CDR3 is TGTGCCAGCAGTCATAGCGGGAGAACCGGGAATGAGCAGTTCTTC. This sequence encodes CASSHSGRTGNEQFF. This chain connects TRBV6-1 to TRBJ2-1; 9 positions match TRBD2. V shed 5 bases, J shed 7 bases, and the junction held 9 bases outside the gene matches. The germline CDR1 and CDR2 sequences are MNHNS and SASEGT. The CDR3 loop spans 15 amino acids.

The chain recombines TRBV4-1 with TRBJ2-5, with 10 bases that match TRBD2. The germline CDR1 and CDR2 sequences are MGHRA and YSYEKL. J was trimmed by 7 bases and V by 0 bases; bases with no gene match: 5. The CDR3 extends over 15 amino acids. CDR3 DNA: TGCGCCAGCAGCCAAGATACCCTAGCGGGAGCGACCCAGTACTTC. Translation: CASSQDTLAGATQYF.

This clonotype occurred a few times. The chain uses TRBV4-1 and TRBJ2-7; 7 bases line up with TRBD2. With V trimmed by 0 bases and J by 4 bases, 6 bases remained unmatched. This CDR3 region has 15 residues. Germline V gene sequence: CDR1 MGHRA, CDR2 YSYEKL. The CDR3, as DNA: TGCGCCAGCAGCCAAGATGGAGGCGGGAGTTACGAGCAGTACGTC. Translated: CASSQDGGGSYEQYV.

This clonotype came up a few times. V gene TRBV27 combines with J gene TRBJ1-4, with a tentative D call TRBD1 (5 bases). Trimming pared 4 bases from V and 8 bases from J, leaving 14 bases between. CDR1 is MNHEY, CDR2 SMNVEV, per germline (reference sequence). The CDR3 consists of 14 residues. The CDR3 loop is CASSSGTRREKLFF. As DNA, the CDR3 is TGTGCCAGCAGTTCCGGGACCCGGAGGGAAAAACTGTTTTTT.

This clonotype has more than one count but fewer than ten. The genes are TRBV19 and TRBJ2-3; possible D gene TRBD2, 5 bases. Germline V gene sequence: CDR1 LNHDA, CDR2 SQIVND (reference sequence). V shed 5 bases and J shed 4 bases, with 10 bases lying between them. The CDR3 covers 13 residues. The CDR3 DNA is TGTGCCAGTAGTCTAGGACTGTCAGATACGCAGTATTTT. Protein product: CASSLGLSDTQYF. The full variable domain, completed using reference TRBV19 and TRBJ2-3, is DGGITQSPKYLFRKEGQNVTLSCEQNLNHDAMYWYRQDPGQGLRLIYYSQIVNDFQKGDIAEGYSVSREKKESFPLTVTSAQKNPTAFYLCASSLGLSDTQYFGPGTRLTVL.

In its sample, this clonotype was seen a few times. The rearrangement links TRBV11-2 to TRBJ2-1; 7 positions agree with TRBD2. Germline V lookup: CDR1 SGHAT, CDR2 FQNNGV. The CDR3 sequence is 17 residues long. V was pared by 1 base and J by 0 bases, with 6 bases of the junction left unmatched. As DNA, the CDR3 is TGTGCCAGCAGCTTAGCCCAAGCGGGGACCTCCTACAATGAGCAGTTCTTC. Its protein is CASSLAQAGTSYNEQFF.

J is TRBJ1-2 and V is TRBV6-5, with D perhaps TRBD1 (6 bases). The CDR3 loop spans 13 amino acids. CDR1 is MNHEY and CDR2 is SVGAGI in the germline V gene. V shed 6 bases and J shed 7 bases, with 15 bases lying between them. This CDR3 reads CASSMDSRGGYTF. For the CDR3, the DNA is TGTGCCAGCAGCATGGACAGTCGAGGTGGCTACACCTTC.

The chain couples TRBV24-1 to TRBJ2-5; TRBD1 agrees at 7 bases. The germline V gene has CDR1 KGHDR and CDR2 SFDVKD. Trimming cost V 3 bases and J 2 bases; bases outside gene matches: 8. The CDR3 has 16 amino acids. The CDR3 nucleotides are TGTGCCACCAGTGATCCGGACAGGCGACAACAAGAGACCCAGTACTTC. This translates into CATSDPDRRQQETQYF.

This rearrangement joins TRBV6-6 to TRBJ1-1; tentative D call: TRBD1 (5 bases). The CDR3 consists of 15 residues. V lost 6 bases and J lost 1, with 15 bases in between. The germline V gene encodes CDR1 MNHNY and CDR2 SVGAGI (reference sequence). CDR3 in amino acids: CASRSWGSGNTEAFF. Written as DNA, the CDR3 is TGTGCCAGCAGAAGCTGGGGGAGTGGGAACACTGAAGCTTTCTTT.

The chain uses TRBV7-9 and TRBJ2-2; 11 positions agree with TRBD2. Trimming cost V 0 bases and J 4 bases; bases outside gene matches: 10. The CDR3 sequence is 19 residues long. Germline V CDR1 and CDR2: SEHNR, FQNEAQ (reference sequence). Here the CDR3 DNA reads TGTGCCAGCAGCTTAGCTCGTAGCGGGAGGGCCTTGAGCACCGGGGAGCTGTTTTTT. Translating gives CASSLARSGRALSTGELFF. The full variable domain, rest sourced from reference TRBV7-9 and TRBJ2-2, is DTGVSQNPRHKITKRGQNVTFRCDPISEHNRLYWYRQTLGQGPEFLTYFQNEAQLEKSRLLSDRFSAERPKGSFSTLEIQRTEQGDSAMYLCASSLARSGRALSTGELFFGEGSRLTVL.

The chain combines TRBV7-8 with TRBJ1-3; D gene uncertain. V was cut by 0 bases and J by 0 bases, with 9 bases left in between. CDR3 size: 16 residues. Per germline, CDR1 SGHVS and CDR2 FQNEAQ. The CDR3 sequence is CASSLAIRISGNTIYF. The CDR3 DNA is TGTGCCAGCAGCTTAGCGATCAGGATCTCTGGAAACACCATATATTTT.

In its sample, this clonotype was seen a few times. The chain has TRBV4-1 and TRBJ1-5; the D is unclear. Germline V gene lookup returns CDR1 MGHRA and CDR2 YSYEKL. The CDR3 totals 14 residues. Trimming pared 1 base from V and 9 bases from J, leaving 13 bases between. CDR3 nucleotides: TGCGCCAGCAGCCAAGTGGGCCGCTTGGCGCCCCAGCATTTT. It is translated as CASSQVGRLAPQHF.

This clonotype was detected only a few times. This chain uses TRBV20-1 with TRBJ2-1; the D gene is possibly TRBD2 (6 bases). V lost 5 bases and J 13 bases, leaving 33 bases between the germline ends. Germline V CDR1 and CDR2: DFQATT, SNEGSKA (reference sequence). This CDR3 spans 17 amino acids. CDR3 in amino acids: CSAPPRNIGGSGNIQFF. In DNA, the CDR3 is TGCAGTGCTCCCCCTAGGAATATTGGTGGTAGCGGTAATATTCAGTTCTTC.

There are a few counts of this clonotype. V usage is TRBV4-2 and J usage is TRBJ2-1; D remains unclear. The CDR3 spans 13 residues. The ends were cut back, 4 bases at V and 9 bases at J, with 13 bases in the middle. Germline V gene sequence: CDR1 LGHNA, CDR2 YNFKEQ. CDR3 coding DNA: TGTGCCAGCAGCCTCCCCCGGGTAGCTGAGCAGTTCTTC. Protein sequence: CASSLPRVAEQFF.